These 10 T cell receptor beta chains were all obtained from the same sample, sequenced in a study of shared clonotypes between healthy human individuals. Clones were read by immunoSEQ multiplex PCR, and TCRdb kept only the in-frame ones, dropping some. Of over a million clones listed, about 80% are singletons. Sequencing was done on a sample of memory CD4+ T cells from PBMCs. The subset is: CD45RA-negative fraction. These receptors came from a man younger than 30 in good health. Some clones in this sample may be carry-over from other donors' samples.

V usage is TRBV5-4 and J usage is TRBJ1-4; D ambiguous. CDR3 length: 12 residues. V lost 0 bases to trimming and J lost 10 bases, with 7 bases between them. Germline values: CDR1 SGHNT, CDR2 YYREEE (reference sequence). DNA of the CDR3: TGTGCCAGCAGCTTGGGGCATGGAAAACTGTTTTTT. Its protein is CASSLGHGKLFF.

In this sample, this clone turned up many times. The chain has TRBV4-3 and TRBJ1-3; no clear D. The CDR3 has 16 residues. Germline V gene lookup returns CDR1 LGHNA and CDR2 YSLEER. Trimming stripped 4 bases from V and 0 bases from J, with 13 bases between. This chain's CDR3 is CASSLQARSSGNTIYF. The DNA for the CDR3 is TGCGCCAGCAGCCTTCAGGCTAGGAGCTCTGGAAACACCATATATTTT.

The chain employs TRBV28 and TRBJ2-3, with 9 bases fitting TRBD1. Germline CDR1 MDHEN, CDR2 SYDVKM. J was trimmed by 2 bases and V by 10 bases; bases with no gene match: 7. CDR3 length: 14 residues. In nucleotides, the CDR3 is TGTGCCATCCACGGGACAGGGTCCACAGATACGCAGTATTTT. It translates to CAIHGTGSTDTQYF.

The chain joins TRBV7-9 to TRBJ1-4; tentative D call: TRBD1 (5 bases). CDR1 is SEHNR and CDR2 is FQNEAQ in the germline V gene (reference sequence). This CDR3 is 14 amino acids long. The germline V and J ends were trimmed by 5 bases and 8 bases, with 15 bases remaining between them. The CDR3 DNA reads as TGTGCCAGCAGCCCGAGGGTAAGGGGCGAAAAACTGTTTTTT. Residues: CASSPRVRGEKLFF.

The chain employs TRBV18 and TRBJ2-2, with D perhaps TRBD2 (5 bases). V lost 6 bases to trimming and J lost 6 bases, with 11 bases between them. The germline V gene encodes CDR1 KGHSH and CDR2 LQKENI. The CDR3 runs 13 residues. The chain's CDR3 is CASSSEAAGELFF. CDR3 DNA sequence: TGTGCCAGCTCTAGCGAGGCGGCCGGGGAGCTGTTTTTT.

A note on this clone: Other DNA variants within this sample encode the same CDR3. The genes are TRBV28 and TRBJ1-5, with D unclear. The germline CDR1 and CDR2 sequences are MDHEN and SYDVKM. With 3 bases removed from V and 0 bases from J, the gap between germline ends came to 6 bases. This CDR3 is 14 amino acids long. The CDR3 is CASSLSGSNQPQHF. The CDR3 nucleotides read TGTGCCAGCAGTTTGAGTGGTAGCAATCAGCCCCAGCATTTT.

The chain couples TRBV4-1 to TRBJ2-7; 10 nucleotides agree with TRBD2. This CDR3 has 17 residues. Germline V gene sequence: CDR1 MGHRA, CDR2 YSYEKL. The V and J ends lost 5 bases and 5 bases, in that order; junction bases with no gene match: 15. CDR3 sequence reads: CASSEFLSSGSLNEQYF. The CDR3 bases are TGCGCCAGCAGCGAATTCCTGTCTAGCGGGAGTCTAAACGAGCAGTACTTC.

J is TRBJ2-2 and V is TRBV6-5; 9 nucleotides agree with TRBD1. Trimming removed 7 bases from V and 5 bases from J; junction bases left unmatched: 5. The CDR3 is 14 residues long. Looked up from germline, CDR1 is MNHEY and CDR2 is SVGAGI. The CDR3 nucleotides read TGTGCCAGCAAGGGACAGGGTGGGACCGGGGAGCTGTTTTTT. It encodes CASKGQGGTGELFF.

The rearrangement uses TRBV5-1 and TRBJ2-2, with D tentatively TRBD2 (5 bases). Trimming took off 5 bases at V and 2 bases at J, with 10 bases between the two ends. CDR1 is SGHRS and CDR2 is YFSETQ in the germline V gene. CDR3 length: 14 residues. The DNA for the CDR3 is TGCGCCAGCAGAACGGGATTTAACACCGGGGAGCTGTTTTTT. Amino acids: CASRTGFNTGELFF. Using reference TRBV5-1 and TRBJ2-2 for the parts outside the CDR3, the full variable domain is KAGVTQTPRYLIKTRGQQVTLSCSPISGHRSVSWYQQTPGQGLQFLFEYFSETQRNKGNFPGRFSGRQFSNSRSEMNVSTLELGDSALYLCASRTGFNTGELFFGEGSRLTVL.

This sequence joins TRBV10-1 and TRBJ1-2; D may be TRBD1 (6 bases). Trimming removed 6 bases at V and 7 bases at J, with 15 bases between. Germline V gene data show CDR1 as WNHNN and CDR2 as SYGVQD (reference sequence). There are 13 residues in the CDR3. The CDR3, as DNA: TGCGCCAGCAGCCCGGACAGCGAGGGTGGCTACACCTTC. This encodes CASSPDSEGGYTF.